In this sample, the clone carrying this T cell receptor (beta chain) turned up a few times. The CDR3 loop spans 13 amino acids. V shed 5 bases, J shed 4 bases, and the junction held 5 bases outside the gene matches. In germline, CDR1 is MNHEY, CDR2 SMNVEV (reference sequence). PBMCs, at least 6 million per sample, were isolated. These data originate in a study of blood T cells in healthy people across ages. Combining a sample-barcoded 5' primer with a J-beta primer mix, a second PCR ran for about 6 to 11 cycles. The authors tagged each cDNA molecule using a template-switch adaptor with 12 random nucleotides. TCRdb redid the calling of the 5' RACE reads with MiXCR, one entry per CDR3 protein. The top ten clones hold roughly an eighth of a sample with about 940,000 distinct CDR3 sequences, about 48% of them seen once.

This TCR derives from a man aged 25-45 years in good health. Sample: blood. The chain combines TRBV27 with TRBJ2-7; the match to TRBD1 covers 7 bases. CDR3 protein: CASSKDRPYEQYF. CDR3 DNA: TGTGCCAGCAGTAAGGACAGGCCTTACGAGCAGTACTTC.